This is a list of T cell receptor beta chains from one sample in a study of blood T cell repertoires in COVID-19. The repertoire was sequenced with immunoSEQ multiplex PCR; TCRdb's copy has only in-frame clones and lacks some. Of about 120,000 clones in the sample, around 80% are singletons; the top ten hold around a third. The source material was peripheral blood. These receptor sequences come from a man between 35 and 55 years old with active or convalescent COVID-19. Each CDR3 is given with its conserved first and last residue. Fields, in order: V gene, clone size, J gene, D gene, CDR3 DNA, CDR3 protein. The D gene is left open where the match is weak. Size tells how often a clone was seen (once, few, many) or the class of an expanded clone, and some rows leave it out.

v_gene: TRBV2
abundance: NA
j_gene: TRBJ1-1
d_gene: NA
CDR3nt: TGTGCCAGCAAGGCACAGGGAGGGAGGACTGAAGCTTTCTTT
CDR3aa: CASKAQGGRTEAFF

v_gene: TRBV3-1/TRBV3-2
abundance: NA
j_gene: TRBJ2-5
d_gene: TRBD2
CDR3nt: TGTGCCAGCAGCCCACCGGGACTAGCGGGAGAGACCCAGTACTTC
CDR3aa: CASSPPGLAGETQYF

v_gene: TRBV18
abundance: NA
j_gene: TRBJ1-1
d_gene: NA
CDR3nt: TGTGCCAGCTCCCTCCGGGGGGCTGAAGCTTTCTTT
CDR3aa: CASSLRGAEAFF

v_gene: TRBV23-1
abundance: NA
j_gene: TRBJ1-2
d_gene: TRBD1
CDR3nt: TGCGCCAGCGACACCCGGGACAGGGAGTGGAAGGCCTATGGCTACACCTTC
CDR3aa: CASDTRDREWKAYGYTF

v_gene: TRBV30
abundance: NA
j_gene: TRBJ1-5
d_gene: TRBD1
CDR3nt: TGTGCCTGGGGTTCAGGACAGGGGAGAGGGAGCAATCAGCCCCAGCATTTT
CDR3aa: CAWGSGQGRGSNQPQHF

v_gene: TRBV6-1
abundance: NA
j_gene: TRBJ2-7
d_gene: TRBD2
CDR3nt: TGTGCCAGCAGTGAAGCGGAGCTAGCGGACCCATACGAGCAGTACTTC
CDR3aa: CASSEAELADPYEQYF

v_gene: TRBV5-4
abundance: once
j_gene: TRBJ2-5
d_gene: TRBD2
CDR3nt: TGTGCCAGCAGCTTGGGGGGTAGCGGGGGCCTCCGCGGAGAGACCCAGTACTTC
CDR3aa: CASSLGGSGGLRGETQYF

v_gene: TRBV28
abundance: NA
j_gene: TRBJ1-4
d_gene: TRBD1
CDR3nt: TGTGCCAGCAGTTTGTCAGGGGGCCGTGAAAAACTGTTTTTT
CDR3aa: CASSLSGGREKLFF

v_gene: TRBV7-2
abundance: NA
j_gene: TRBJ2-7
d_gene: TRBD2
CDR3nt: TGTGCCAGCAGCTTAGCTCCTAGCGGGTCCACCTACGAGCAGTACTTC
CDR3aa: CASSLAPSGSTYEQYF

v_gene: TRBV7-2
abundance: NA
j_gene: TRBJ1-2
d_gene: NA
CDR3nt: TGTGCCAGCAGCCCATCCCCAGGGTTCGGAAGAGATGGCTACACCTTC
CDR3aa: CASSPSPGFGRDGYTF

v_gene: TRBV11-2
abundance: NA
j_gene: TRBJ2-3
d_gene: NA
CDR3nt: TGTGCCAGCAGCTCTGGAATCCGCAGGGGGGCAGATACGCAGTATTTT
CDR3aa: CASSSGIRRGADTQYF

v_gene: TRBV6-1
abundance: NA
j_gene: TRBJ2-5
d_gene: TRBD2
CDR3nt: TGTGCCAGCAGTGAAGAGCCCTGGACTAGCGGGACTCAGTACTTC
CDR3aa: CASSEEPWTSGTQYF

v_gene: TRBV12-3/TRBV12-4
abundance: NA
j_gene: TRBJ1-4
d_gene: TRBD1
CDR3nt: TGTGCCAGCGGGAGACAGGGGAATGAAAAACTGTTTTTT
CDR3aa: CASGRQGNEKLFF

v_gene: TRBV28
abundance: NA
j_gene: TRBJ2-1
d_gene: TRBD1
CDR3nt: TGTGCCAGCAGCTTGAACAGGGGTGAGCAGTTCTTC
CDR3aa: CASSLNRGEQFF

v_gene: TRBV7-2
abundance: NA
j_gene: TRBJ1-1
d_gene: NA
CDR3nt: TGTGCCAGCAGCTTAATGGGACAGAACACTGAAGCTTTCTTT
CDR3aa: CASSLMGQNTEAFF

v_gene: TRBV14
abundance: NA
j_gene: TRBJ2-3
d_gene: TRBD1
CDR3nt: TGTGCCAGCAGCTGGGACAGTGTCGCAGATACGCAGTATTTT
CDR3aa: CASSWDSVADTQYF

v_gene: TRBV9
abundance: many
j_gene: TRBJ2-3
d_gene: NA
CDR3nt: TGTGCCAGCAGCGTCTACGGCGGGGCGACAGATACGCAGTATTTT
CDR3aa: CASSVYGGATDTQYF

v_gene: TRBV7-9
abundance: NA
j_gene: TRBJ1-2
d_gene: NA
CDR3nt: TGTGCCAGCAGCTTAAATAGCGAGCCCCTTGGCGGCTACACCTTC
CDR3aa: CASSLNSEPLGGYTF

v_gene: TRBV19
abundance: once
j_gene: TRBJ2-7
d_gene: NA
CDR3nt: TGTGCCAGTAGTACGACGGAGTCCTACGAGCAGTACTTC
CDR3aa: CASSTTESYEQYF

v_gene: TRBV24-1
abundance: NA
j_gene: TRBJ1-1
d_gene: NA
CDR3nt: TGTGCCACCAGTCTTGTCCCAGGGGAAAACGGCATGAACACTGAAGCTTTCTTT
CDR3aa: CATSLVPGENGMNTEAFF

v_gene: TRBV19
abundance: NA
j_gene: TRBJ1-1
d_gene: NA
CDR3nt: TGTGCCAGTAGTATCGAGGCTTGGGGCAGGAACACTGAAGCTTTCTTT
CDR3aa: CASSIEAWGRNTEAFF

v_gene: TRBV12-3/TRBV12-4
abundance: NA
j_gene: TRBJ1-1
d_gene: NA
CDR3nt: TGTGCCAGCAGTTTAGACGGTTACACTGAAGCTTTCTTT
CDR3aa: CASSLDGYTEAFF

v_gene: TRBV7-9
abundance: NA
j_gene: TRBJ1-6
d_gene: NA
CDR3nt: TGTGCCAGCAGCCTACAGGGTTTCAATTCACCCCTCCACTTT
CDR3aa: CASSLQGFNSPLHF

v_gene: TRBV6-2/TRBV6-3
abundance: NA
j_gene: TRBJ2-7
d_gene: TRBD1
CDR3nt: TGTGCCAGCAGTTGGGGACAGGGCTACGAGCAGTACTTC
CDR3aa: CASSWGQGYEQYF

v_gene: TRBV7-2
abundance: NA
j_gene: TRBJ2-5
d_gene: TRBD2
CDR3nt: TGTGCCAGCAGCTTACAGTCGGCGGGGGGGGAGAGAGAGACCCAGTACTTC
CDR3aa: CASSLQSAGGERETQYF

v_gene: TRBV28
abundance: NA
j_gene: TRBJ2-1
d_gene: TRBD2
CDR3nt: TGTGCCAGCAGTTTACCGCCCCCACTAGCGGGGGGCTACAATGAGCAGTTCTTC
CDR3aa: CASSLPPPLAGGYNEQFF